One sample yielded the 18 T cell receptor beta chains listed below, sequenced in a study of blood T cell repertoires in COVID-19. Sequencing was performed with immunoSEQ multiplex PCR; in TCRdb, only in-frame clones are kept and a portion is missing. The data contain around 81,000 clones, roughly 90% of them singletons. Specimen: peripheral blood. These receptors all stem from an older man with acute or convalescent COVID-19.

This clone showed up just a few times. V gene TRBV28 combines with J gene TRBJ1-2; 9 bases map to TRBD1. Germline V gene data show CDR1 as MDHEN and CDR2 as SYDVKM. The CDR3 extends over 14 amino acids. J gave up 4 bases and V 5 bases, and 5 bases lay outside the gene matches. The CDR3: CASSISGQGYGYTF. The CDR3 DNA follows: TGTGCCAGCAGTATCTCGGGACAGGGCTATGGCTACACCTTC.

The chain uses TRBV25-1 and TRBJ1-4; 10 positions agree with TRBD1. The V and J ends lost 4 bases and 8 bases, in that order; junction bases with no gene match: 4. CDR3 length: 14 amino acids. Germline-derived CDR1 and CDR2 are MGHDK and SYGVNS. The CDR3: CASSADRGGEKLFF. CDR3 DNA sequence: TGTGCCAGCAGTGCGGACAGGGGGGGGGAAAAACTGTTTTTT.

CDR3 bases: TGTGCCAGCAGTTCTCTAAGGGGGACAGGGCTCACTGAAGCTTTCTTT. It codes for CASSSLRGTGLTEAFF. The chain recombines TRBV11-2 with TRBJ1-1; 9 nucleotides align to TRBD1. Germline V gene data show CDR1 as SGHAT and CDR2 as FQNNGV. Trimming cost V 6 bases and J 4 bases; bases outside gene matches: 12. The CDR3 covers 16 residues.

This clone was seen just once. This chain links TRBV27 with TRBJ2-7; 7 nucleotides align to TRBD1. This CDR3 spans 14 amino acids. The germline V gene encodes CDR1 MNHEY and CDR2 SMNVEV (reference sequence). J lost 6 bases, V lost 6 bases, and 11 bases had no gene match. In DNA, the CDR3 is TGTGCCAGCAGAACGGGGATGACAGGGACCGAGCAGTACTTC. This gives the protein CASRTGMTGTEQYF.

The rearrangement links TRBV7-2 to TRBJ1-3; 7 bases align to TRBD1. Germline CDR1 is SGHTA and CDR2 is FQGNSA. J lost 2 bases, V lost 4 bases, and 2 bases had no gene match. This CDR3 contains 14 residues. In nucleotides, the CDR3 is TGTGCCAGCAGCTGGGACAGTACTGGAAACACCATATATTTT. Translated, it gives CASSWDSTGNTIYF.

This sequence joins TRBV10-3 and TRBJ2-7; 9 nucleotides line up with TRBD2. There are 18 residues in the CDR3. The V segment lost 0 bases and the J segment 5 bases; nucleotides outside the gene matches: 14. The germline V gene has CDR1 ENHRY and CDR2 SYGVKD. CDR3 sequence reads: CAISESVGAGGSRHEQYF. CDR3 nucleotides: TGTGCCATCAGTGAGTCGGTCGGGGCGGGAGGGTCTAGGCACGAGCAGTACTTC.

This rearrangement joins TRBV18 to TRBJ1-4, with 9 bases lining up with TRBD1. V shed 1 base, J shed 5 bases, and the junction held 5 bases outside the gene matches. Germline CDR1 reads KGHSH; CDR2 reads LQKENI. The CDR3 is 16 amino acids. CDR3 in amino acids: CASSPQLGTGNEKLFF. CDR3 sequence (DNA): TGTGCCAGCTCACCACAACTCGGGACAGGGAATGAAAAACTGTTTTTT. The entire variable domain, with the rest obtained from reference TRBV18 and TRBJ1-4, is as follows: NAGVMQNPRHLVRRRGQEARLRCSPMKGHSHVYWYRQLPEEGLKFMVYLQKENIIDESGMPKERFSAEFPKEGPSILRIQQVVRGDSAAYFCASSPQLGTGNEKLFFGSGTQLSVL.

The chain uses TRBV27 and TRBJ2-2; no clear D gene. Deletions cut 6 bases from V and 1 base from J, with 12 bases between. Germline V CDR1 and CDR2: MNHEY, SMNVEV (reference sequence). The CDR3 has 15 residues. The CDR3 sequence is CASRRPNRNTGELFF. The CDR3 coding sequence is TGTGCCAGCAGACGGCCCAACAGGAACACCGGGGAGCTGTTTTTT.

The J gene is TRBJ2-3, the V gene TRBV27, with TRBD1 matching over 8 bases. V shed 5 bases and J 1 base; nucleotides not matched to a gene: 11. There are 17 residues in the CDR3. CDR1 MNHEY and CDR2 SMNVEV come from the germline V gene (reference sequence). CDR3 in amino acids: CASSPPGQGRGTDTQYF. In nucleotides, the CDR3 is TGTGCCAGCAGTCCCCCCGGACAGGGTCGGGGCACAGATACGCAGTATTTT.

J is TRBJ2-1 and V is TRBV10-3, with 7 bases matching TRBD2. J gave up 6 bases and V 0 bases, and 11 bases lay outside the gene matches. The CDR3 contains 17 residues. Germline loops: CDR1 ENHRY, CDR2 SYGVKD. This CDR3 is CAISESRLAVGINEQFF. CDR3 nucleotide sequence: TGTGCCATCAGTGAGTCGAGGCTAGCGGTTGGGATCAATGAGCAGTTCTTC.

The chain couples TRBV7-9 to TRBJ2-7; D remains unclear. CDR3 length equals 11 residues. V lost 5 bases, J lost 6 bases, and 8 bases lay in between. Germline V lookup: CDR1 SEHNR, CDR2 FQNEAQ (reference sequence). The DNA for the CDR3 is TGTGCCAGCAGCCAGAAATTCGAGCAGTACTTC. It codes for CASSQKFEQYF.

This clone came up once. The rearrangement joins TRBV27 to TRBJ2-5, with TRBD2 matching over 11 bases. After removal of 5 bases from V and 3 bases from J, the junction contained 8 bases not matched to a gene. The CDR3 length is 16 residues. Per the germline V gene, CDR1 is MNHEY and CDR2 is SMNVEV (reference sequence). CDR3 protein: CASSKIAGGREETQYF. The DNA for the CDR3 is TGTGCCAGCAGTAAGATAGCGGGGGGGCGTGAAGAGACCCAGTACTTC.

The chain links TRBV6-6 to TRBJ1-4; perhaps TRBD1 as D (5 bases). Germline V gene lookup returns CDR1 MNHNY and CDR2 SVGAGI (reference sequence). This CDR3 is 15 amino acids long. V lost 5 bases and J lost 7, with 17 bases in between. The CDR3 protein is CASSLSQGAGEKLFF. Here the CDR3 DNA reads TGTGCCAGCAGTCTGTCGCAAGGGGCAGGTGAAAAACTGTTTTTT.

The chain recombines TRBV7-2 with TRBJ1-6, with 7 bases that match TRBD1. CDR1 is SGHTA and CDR2 is FQGNSA in the germline V gene. Trimming at V came to 6 bases and at J to 7 bases, leaving 12 bases not matched to a gene. This CDR3 has 16 residues. CDR3 sequence: CASRPDWGTANSPLHF. The CDR3 nucleotides read TGTGCCAGCAGACCTGATTGGGGGACAGCCAATTCACCCCTCCACTTT.

This clone was seen at least ten times. The DNA for the CDR3 is TGTGCCAGCAGCACAGGGTCCCCGCACAATGAGCAGTTCTTC. This translates into CASSTGSPHNEQFF. The chain combines TRBV6-5 with TRBJ2-1; D possibly corresponds to TRBD1 (6 bases). Trimming left V 6 bases short and J 5 bases short, with 14 bases between. Germline lookup yields CDR1 MNHEY and CDR2 SVGAGI. This CDR3 comprises 14 residues.

CDR3 DNA: TGTGCCAGCAGCGACGAAACGGGACAGGGGTGGGGCATTCAGTACTTC. It specifies CASSDETGQGWGIQYF. The rearrangement joins TRBV7-9 to TRBJ2-4; the match to TRBD1 covers 10 bases. The germline gives CDR1 SEHNR, CDR2 FQNEAQ (reference sequence). There are 16 residues in the CDR3. The trim removed 5 bases at V and 9 bases at J, leaving 13 bases unmatched.

This sequence joins TRBV5-1 and TRBJ2-2; 8 positions match TRBD2. V shed 5 bases, J shed 1 base, and the junction held 7 bases outside the gene matches. Germline-derived CDR1 and CDR2 are SGHRS and YFSETQ. The CDR3 is 16 amino acids. The CDR3 bases are TGCGCCAGCAGATTCAGCGGGAGCCGGAACACCGGGGAGCTGTTTTTT. It yields the protein CASRFSGSRNTGELFF. Full variable domain (outside the CDR3, taken from reference TRBV5-1 and TRBJ2-2): KAGVTQTPRYLIKTRGQQVTLSCSPISGHRSVSWYQQTPGQGLQFLFEYFSETQRNKGNFPGRFSGRQFSNSRSEMNVSTLELGDSALYLCASRFSGSRNTGELFFGEGSRLTVL.

The V and J genes are TRBV23-1 and TRBJ1-4; 7 bases map to TRBD1. TRBV23-1 is noted as an ORF with a role that remains uncertain. The CDR3 spans 14 residues. Trimming took 4 bases from V and 3 from J; bases not matched to a gene: 2. The CDR3 sequence: CASSRQGPNEKLFF. The DNA of the CDR3 is TGCGCCAGCAGTCGACAGGGACCTAATGAAAAACTGTTTTTT.